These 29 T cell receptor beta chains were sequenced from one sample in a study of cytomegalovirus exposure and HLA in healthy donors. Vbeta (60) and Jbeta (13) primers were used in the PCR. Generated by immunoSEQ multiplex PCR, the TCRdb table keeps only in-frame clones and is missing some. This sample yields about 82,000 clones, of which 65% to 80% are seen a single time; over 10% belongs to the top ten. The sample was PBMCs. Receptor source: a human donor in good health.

This CDR3 is CASSSQGARVEQYF. CDR3 DNA sequence: TGTGCCAGCAGCTCCCAGGGGGCGCGGGTCGAGCAGTACTTC. The chain employs TRBV5-8 and TRBJ2-7; 8 positions agree with TRBD1. V lost 3 bases to trimming and J lost 6 bases; unmatched junction nucleotides: 8. Germline CDR1 SGHTS, CDR2 YDEGEE. The CDR3 is made up of 14 amino acids.

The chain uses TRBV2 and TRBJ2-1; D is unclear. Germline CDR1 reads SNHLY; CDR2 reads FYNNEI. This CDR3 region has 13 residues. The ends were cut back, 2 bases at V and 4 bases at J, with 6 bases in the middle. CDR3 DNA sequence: TGTGCCAGCAGTGAAATCCCATACAATGAGCAGTTCTTC. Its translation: CASSEIPYNEQFF.

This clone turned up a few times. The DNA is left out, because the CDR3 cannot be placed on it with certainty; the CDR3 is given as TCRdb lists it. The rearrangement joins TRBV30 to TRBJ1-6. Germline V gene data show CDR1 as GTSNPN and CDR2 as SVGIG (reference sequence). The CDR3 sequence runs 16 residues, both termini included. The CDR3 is CAWSARWGVGNSPLNF.

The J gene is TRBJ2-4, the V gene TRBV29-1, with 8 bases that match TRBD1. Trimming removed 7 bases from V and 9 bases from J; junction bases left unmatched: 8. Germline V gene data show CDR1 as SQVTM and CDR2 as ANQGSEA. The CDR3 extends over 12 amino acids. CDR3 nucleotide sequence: TGCAGCGCCCGGACAGGGACGGGCATTCAGTACTTC. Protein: CSARTGTGIQYF.

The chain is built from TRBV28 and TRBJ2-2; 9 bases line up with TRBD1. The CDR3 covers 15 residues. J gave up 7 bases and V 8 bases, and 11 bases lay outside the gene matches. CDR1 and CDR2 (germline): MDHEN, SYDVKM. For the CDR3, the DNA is TGTGCCAGCGGGCCAACCGGGACAGGGTTCGGGGAGCTGTTTTTT. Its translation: CASGPTGTGFGELFF.

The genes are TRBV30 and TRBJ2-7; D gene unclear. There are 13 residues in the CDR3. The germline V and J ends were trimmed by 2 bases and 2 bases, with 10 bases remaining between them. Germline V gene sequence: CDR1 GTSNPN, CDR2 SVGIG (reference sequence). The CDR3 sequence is CAWSLSRAYEQYF. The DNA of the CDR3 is TGTGCCTGGAGTCTATCTAGAGCCTACGAGCAGTACTTC. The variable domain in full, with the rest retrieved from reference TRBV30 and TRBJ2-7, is SQTIHQWPATLVQPVGSPLSLECTVEGTSNPNLYWYRQAAGRGLQLLFYSVGIGQISSEVPQNLSASRPQDRQFILSSKKLLLSDSGFYLCAWSLSRAYEQYFGPGTRLTVT.

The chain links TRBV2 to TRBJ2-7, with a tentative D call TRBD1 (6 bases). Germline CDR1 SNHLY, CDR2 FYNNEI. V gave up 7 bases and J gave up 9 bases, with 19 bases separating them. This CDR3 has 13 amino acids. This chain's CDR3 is CASIQRTLGGQYF. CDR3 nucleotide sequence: TGTGCCAGCATTCAACGGACCTTAGGGGGGCAGTACTTC.

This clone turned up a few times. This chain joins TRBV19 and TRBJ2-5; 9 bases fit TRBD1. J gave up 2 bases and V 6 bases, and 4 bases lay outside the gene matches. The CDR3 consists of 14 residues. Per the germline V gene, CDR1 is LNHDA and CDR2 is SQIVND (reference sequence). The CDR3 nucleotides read TGTGCCAGTAGCCTGGACAGGGGTCAAGAGACCCAGTACTTC. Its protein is CASSLDRGQETQYF.

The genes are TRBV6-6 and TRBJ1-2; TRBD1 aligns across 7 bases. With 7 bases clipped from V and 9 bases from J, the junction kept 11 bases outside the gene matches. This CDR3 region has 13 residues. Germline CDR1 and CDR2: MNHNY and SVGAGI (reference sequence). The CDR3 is CASNRQGGRRYTF. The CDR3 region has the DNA TGTGCCAGCAACCGGCAGGGGGGACGTCGCTACACCTTC.

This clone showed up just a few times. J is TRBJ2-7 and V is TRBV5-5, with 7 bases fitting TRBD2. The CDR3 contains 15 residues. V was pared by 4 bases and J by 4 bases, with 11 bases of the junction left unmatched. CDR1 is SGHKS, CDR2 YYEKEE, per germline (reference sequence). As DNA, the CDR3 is TGTGCCAGCAGCGTCGGTGTTAGCGGGCCGTACGAGCAGTACTTC. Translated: CASSVGVSGPYEQYF. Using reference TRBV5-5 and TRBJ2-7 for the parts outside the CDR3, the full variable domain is DAGVTQSPTHLIKTRGQQVTLRCSPISGHKSVSWYQQVLGQGPQFIFQYYEKEERGRGNFPDRFSARQFPNYSSELNVNALLLGDSALYLCASSVGVSGPYEQYFGPGTRLTVT.

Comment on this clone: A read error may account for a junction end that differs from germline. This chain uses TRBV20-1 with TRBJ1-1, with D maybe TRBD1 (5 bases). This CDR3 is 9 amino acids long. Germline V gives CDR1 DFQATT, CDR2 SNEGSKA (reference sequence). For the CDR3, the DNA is TGCAGTGCTGATCCGGGACTTACATTT. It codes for CSADPGLTF.

The CDR3 is CASSFQGNTEAFF. DNA for the CDR3: TGTGCCAGCAGCTTTCAGGGGAACACTGAAGCTTTCTTT. The chain joins TRBV7-2 to TRBJ1-1; D is possibly TRBD1 (5 bases). This CDR3 has 13 residues. CDR1 and CDR2 from the germline V gene are SGHTA and FQGNSA. The V end lost 3 bases, the J end lost 1 base, and 6 bases lay between the germline ends.

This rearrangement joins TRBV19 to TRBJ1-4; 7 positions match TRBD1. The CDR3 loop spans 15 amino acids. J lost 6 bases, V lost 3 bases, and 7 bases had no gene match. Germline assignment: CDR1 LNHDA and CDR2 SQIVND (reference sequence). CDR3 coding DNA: TGTGCCAGTAGTATTGGGACAGCATCAGATGAAAAACTGTTTTTT. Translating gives CASSIGTASDEKLFF.

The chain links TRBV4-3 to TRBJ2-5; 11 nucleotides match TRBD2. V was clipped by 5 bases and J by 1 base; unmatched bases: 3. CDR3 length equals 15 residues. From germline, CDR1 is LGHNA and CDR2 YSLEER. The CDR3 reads CASSYSGGGQETQYF. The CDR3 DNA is TGCGCCAGCAGCTATAGCGGGGGGGGCCAAGAGACCCAGTACTTC.

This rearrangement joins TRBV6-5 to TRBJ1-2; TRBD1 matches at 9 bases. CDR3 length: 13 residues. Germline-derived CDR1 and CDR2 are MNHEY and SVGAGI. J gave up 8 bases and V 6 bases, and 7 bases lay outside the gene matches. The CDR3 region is CASRRTGGYGYTF. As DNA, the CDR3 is TGTGCCAGCAGGAGAACAGGGGGCTACGGCTACACCTTC.

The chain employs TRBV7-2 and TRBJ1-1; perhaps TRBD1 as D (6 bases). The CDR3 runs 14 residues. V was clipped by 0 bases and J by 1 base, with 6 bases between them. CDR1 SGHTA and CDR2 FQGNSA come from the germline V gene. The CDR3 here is CASSLARGNTEAFF. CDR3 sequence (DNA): TGTGCCAGCAGCTTAGCCAGGGGGAACACTGAAGCTTTCTTT.

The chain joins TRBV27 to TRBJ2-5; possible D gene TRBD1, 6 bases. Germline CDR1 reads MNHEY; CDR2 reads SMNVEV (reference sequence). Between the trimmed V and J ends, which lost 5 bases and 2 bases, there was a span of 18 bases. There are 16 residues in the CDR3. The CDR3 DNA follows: TGTGCCAGCAGTGCCGACAGGACCCCGGGGCAAGAGACCCAGTACTTC. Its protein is CASSADRTPGQETQYF.

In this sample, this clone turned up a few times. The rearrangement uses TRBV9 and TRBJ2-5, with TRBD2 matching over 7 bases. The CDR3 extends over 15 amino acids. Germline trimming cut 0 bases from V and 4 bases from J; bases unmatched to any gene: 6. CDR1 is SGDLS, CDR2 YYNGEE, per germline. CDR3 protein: CASSVAWEGLETQYF. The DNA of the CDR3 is TGTGCCAGCAGCGTAGCTTGGGAGGGCCTAGAGACCCAGTACTTC.

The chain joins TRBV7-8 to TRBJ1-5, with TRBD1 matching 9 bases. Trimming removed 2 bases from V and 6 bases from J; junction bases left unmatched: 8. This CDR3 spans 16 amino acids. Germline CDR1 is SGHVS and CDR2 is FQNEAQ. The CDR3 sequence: CASSLTEGQGTQPQHF. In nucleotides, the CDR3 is TGTGCCAGCAGCTTAACCGAGGGACAGGGAACTCAGCCCCAGCATTTT.

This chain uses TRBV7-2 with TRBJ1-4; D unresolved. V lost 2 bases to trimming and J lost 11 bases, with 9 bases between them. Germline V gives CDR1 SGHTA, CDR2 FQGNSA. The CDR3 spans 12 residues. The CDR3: CASSLSTGKLFF. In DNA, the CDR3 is TGTGCCAGCAGCTTAAGCACGGGGAAACTGTTTTTT.

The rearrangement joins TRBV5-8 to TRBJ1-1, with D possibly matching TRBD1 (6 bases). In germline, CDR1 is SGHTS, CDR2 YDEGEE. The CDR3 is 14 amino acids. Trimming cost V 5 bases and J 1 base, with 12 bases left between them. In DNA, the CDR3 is TGTGCCAGCAGGGGGTGGACAGAGAACACTGAAGCTTTCTTT. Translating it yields CASRGWTENTEAFF.

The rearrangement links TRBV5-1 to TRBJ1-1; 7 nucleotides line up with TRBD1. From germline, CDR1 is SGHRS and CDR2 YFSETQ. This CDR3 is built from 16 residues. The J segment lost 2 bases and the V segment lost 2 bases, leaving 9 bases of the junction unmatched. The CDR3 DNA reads TGCGCCAGCAGCTTACCCACCGGGACAGCTAACACTGAAGCTTTCTTT. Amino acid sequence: CASSLPTGTANTEAFF.

This CDR3 reads CASSEEGWSYGYTF. CDR3 in DNA: TGTGCCAGCAGTGAGGAGGGTTGGAGCTATGGCTACACCTTC. The chain recombines TRBV25-1 with TRBJ1-2; D gene ambiguous. The CDR3 loop spans 14 amino acids. Germline V gene data show CDR1 as MGHDK and CDR2 as SYGVNS. V was shortened by 3 bases and J by 4 bases, with 12 bases between the two germline ends.

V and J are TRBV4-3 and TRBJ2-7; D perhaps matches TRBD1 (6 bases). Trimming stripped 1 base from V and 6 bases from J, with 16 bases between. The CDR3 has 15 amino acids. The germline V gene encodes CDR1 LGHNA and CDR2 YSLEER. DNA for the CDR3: TGCGCCAGCAGCCAAGTTCAGGACAGCACCTTCGAGCAGTACTTC. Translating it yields CASSQVQDSTFEQYF.

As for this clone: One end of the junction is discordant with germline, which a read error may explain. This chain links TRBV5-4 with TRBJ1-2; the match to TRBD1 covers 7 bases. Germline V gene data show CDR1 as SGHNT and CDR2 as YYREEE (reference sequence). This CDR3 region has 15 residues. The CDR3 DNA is TGTGCCAGCATCGACAGCGGACAGGCCTTCTATGGCTACCCCTTC. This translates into CASIDSGQAFYGYPF.

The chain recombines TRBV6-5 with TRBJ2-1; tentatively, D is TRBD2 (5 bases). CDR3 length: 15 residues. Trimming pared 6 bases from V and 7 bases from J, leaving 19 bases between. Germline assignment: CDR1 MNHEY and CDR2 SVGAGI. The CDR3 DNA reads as TGTGCCAGCAGCCGAGAAAAGACGGGGTGGAATGAGCAGTTCTTC. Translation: CASSREKTGWNEQFF.

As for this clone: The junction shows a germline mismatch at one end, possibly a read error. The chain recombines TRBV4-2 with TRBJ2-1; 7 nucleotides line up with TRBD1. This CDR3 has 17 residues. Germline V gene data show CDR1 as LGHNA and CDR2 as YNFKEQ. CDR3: CAGSQDAAGGSYNEQFF. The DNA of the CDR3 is TGTGCCGGCAGCCAAGATGCGGCAGGGGGCTCCTACAATGAGCAGTTCTTC.

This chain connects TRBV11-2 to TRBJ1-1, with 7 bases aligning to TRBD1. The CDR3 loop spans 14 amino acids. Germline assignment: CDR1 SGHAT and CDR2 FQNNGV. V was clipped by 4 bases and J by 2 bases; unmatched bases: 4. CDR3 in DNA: TGTGCCAGCAGCTATAGGACAGGTAACACTGAAGCTTTCTTT. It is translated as CASSYRTGNTEAFF.

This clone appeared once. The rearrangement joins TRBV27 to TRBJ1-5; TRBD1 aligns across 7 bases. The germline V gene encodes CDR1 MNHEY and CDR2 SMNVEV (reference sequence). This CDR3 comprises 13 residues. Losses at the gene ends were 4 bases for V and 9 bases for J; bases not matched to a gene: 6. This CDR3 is CASSSSTGSPQHF. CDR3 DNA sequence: TGTGCCAGCAGTTCATCGACAGGGTCGCCCCAGCATTTT.